Listed below are T cell receptor beta chains from one sample, sequenced in a study of T cells in localized non-small cell lung cancer. Here immunoSEQ multiplex PCR was the method, and the copy in TCRdb shows in-frame clones only, minus some. The sample gives some 26,000 clones, roughly 90% of which show up once; 2.5% to 3% is in the top ten. This sample comprised peripheral blood, obtained before any cancer treatment. These receptors were taken from a woman aged 18-55 years with stage I lung adenocarcinoma. Each CDR3 is given without its conserved first and last residue. D genes are given only for firm matches.

CDR3 length: 13; D gene: NA; V gene: TRBV30; CDR3 protein: AWRVGVGNTGELF
CDR3 length: 14; D gene: NA; V gene: TRBV15; CDR3 protein: ATSRDGGASNYGYT
CDR3 length: 11; D gene: NA; V gene: TRBV6-1; CDR3 protein: ASSEDMNTEAF
CDR3 length: 12; D gene: TRBD2; V gene: TRBV2; CDR3 protein: ASSVTSGSNEQF
CDR3 length: 15; D gene: TRBD1; V gene: TRBV7-9; CDR3 protein: ASSPKGTGGGNTEAF
CDR3 length: 13; D gene: NA; V gene: TRBV11-2; CDR3 protein: ASSLAMGGNTEAF
CDR3 length: 14; D gene: NA; V gene: TRBV30; CDR3 protein: AWSGRGQGRADTQY
CDR3 length: 12; D gene: TRBD1; V gene: TRBV18; CDR3 protein: ASSPGTGFDEQY
CDR3 length: 13; D gene: NA; V gene: TRBV6-5; CDR3 protein: ASSYSYDRSYEQY
CDR3 length: 11; D gene: TRBD1; V gene: TRBV30; CDR3 protein: AWTYYRGAEAF
CDR3 length: 11; D gene: NA; V gene: TRBV7-3; CDR3 protein: ASSLGEGQPQH
CDR3 length: 14; D gene: TRBD1; V gene: TRBV18; CDR3 protein: ASSPVGTGANEKLF
CDR3 length: 11; D gene: NA; V gene: TRBV6-4; CDR3 protein: ASSAGANTEAF
CDR3 length: 12; D gene: NA; V gene: TRBV18; CDR3 protein: ASGNVTGVYEQY
CDR3 length: 16; D gene: NA; V gene: TRBV4-1; CDR3 protein: ASSQSGVRGRTYNEQF
CDR3 length: 13; D gene: TRBD1; V gene: TRBV27; CDR3 protein: ASSSRTGGLEKLF
CDR3 length: 8; D gene: NA; V gene: TRBV20-1; CDR3 protein: SARDKGYT
CDR3 length: 12; D gene: NA; V gene: TRBV7-2; CDR3 protein: ASSLVTGGTEAF
CDR3 length: 14; D gene: TRBD2; V gene: TRBV14; CDR3 protein: ASSPLTSGSYNEQF
CDR3 length: 12; D gene: NA; V gene: TRBV6-1; CDR3 protein: ASCFSGSYNEQF
CDR3 length: 14; D gene: NA; V gene: TRBV6-5; CDR3 protein: ASSYWVGSYNSPLH
CDR3 length: 12; D gene: NA; V gene: TRBV7-9; CDR3 protein: ASSLRRGTDTQY
CDR3 length: 12; D gene: NA; V gene: TRBV19; CDR3 protein: ASSMAGTTDTQY
CDR3 length: 12; D gene: NA; V gene: TRBV9; CDR3 protein: ASSVRGRQETQY
CDR3 length: 13; D gene: NA; V gene: TRBV25-1; CDR3 protein: ASSEMRGFGGELF
CDR3 length: 14; D gene: NA; V gene: TRBV5-1; CDR3 protein: ASSLSLAVVVDTQY
CDR3 length: 12; D gene: NA; V gene: TRBV7-2; CDR3 protein: ATRVPLETGELF
CDR3 length: 17; D gene: TRBD1; V gene: TRBV4-1; CDR3 protein: ASSQPGQGAYPTFMEQF
CDR3 length: 14; D gene: NA; V gene: TRBV21-1; CDR3 protein: ASSKLTARSYNEQF
CDR3 length: 17; D gene: TRBD2; V gene: TRBV7-3; CDR3 protein: ASSLTGLAGTLLGNEQF
CDR3 length: 12; D gene: TRBD1; V gene: TRBV7-2; CDR3 protein: ASSRGGVGNTIY
CDR3 length: 11; D gene: NA; V gene: TRBV5-4; CDR3 protein: ASSLDQERELF
CDR3 length: 12; D gene: NA; V gene: TRBV7-2; CDR3 protein: ASSRRLGSETQY
CDR3 length: 16; D gene: TRBD2; V gene: TRBV5-1; CDR3 protein: ASSLGPSGRVSYNEQF